The clone carrying this T cell receptor beta chain was recorded many times. Sequenced by immunoSEQ multiplex PCR; TCRdb stores in-frame clones only, minus some. This sample carries 200,000 to 250,000 clones, roughly 88% of them seen once, and the ten largest clones take about 8.9%. The sample is drawn from a study of blood T cell repertoires in COVID-19. About the study: PBMCs, B-cell-depleted T cells, or T cells provided the cDNA or gDNA that made up the material.

Germline-derived CDR1 and CDR2 are LNHNV and YYDKDF (reference sequence). V dropped 3 bases and J dropped 3; count of bases not matched to a gene: 2. This CDR3 comprises 14 residues. The chain uses TRBV15 and TRBJ1-5, with 7 bases lining up with TRBD1. This sequence originates from a man aged 45 to 65 with active or convalescent COVID-19. Sequenced sample: peripheral blood. The chain's CDR3 is CATSRGQPNQPQHF. CDR3 nucleotides: TGTGCCACCAGCAGGGGACAGCCCAATCAGCCCCAGCATTTT.